This T cell receptor (beta chain) was sequenced for a study of blood T cell repertoires in COVID-19 (dated by TCRdb to between 2020 and 2021). Describing the broader study: The collaborator samples originated in the United States, Italy and Spain and spanned the acute and convalescent phases of COVID-19. The prospective study material was composed of cDNA or gDNA derived from T cells, B-cell-depleted T cells, or PBMCs. Samples came from the ongoing ImmuneRACE study (first 160 participants) plus 1,254 subjects from 6 global collaborators. A freely available public database, intended as a resource for researchers studying the immune response to SARS-CoV-2, is where the repertoires were released. A de-identified subject ID, COVID-19 status, age in years and sex were almost always included in the sample metadata. Where HLA class I and class II types were available, the types were taken from metadata supplied by the sample provider, not from assay-based typing. Subjects who had been exposed to COVID-19, were actively infected with it, or had recovered from it provided the deeply sampled blood TCRbeta repertoires that made up the dataset. Results and caveats for the whole study, not just this receptor: How much clinical and demographic metadata was included differed by source and by participant, and the metadata was provided uncurated.

TCRbeta CDR3 regions were amplified from genomic DNA by means of the immunoSEQ Assay, a bias-controlled multiplex PCR. Per the authors' processing: The number of nucleated cells in each sample was estimated by amplification of reference gene primers within the assay. To quantify the absolute abundance of each unique TCRbeta CDR3 rearrangement, sequence reads were collapsed and filtered. For each sample, productive Simpson clonality was calculated by taking the square root of Simpson's diversity index across productive rearrangements. TCRdb took this table from immuneACCESS and kept in-frame rearrangements with V and J called. Such tables lack part of the clones; where checked against another copy, unresolved V genes explain under half of the gap, and the rest is unexplained. V, J and clone size derive from that table, while D and trimming were established from the DNA sequence. This sample holds under 250,000 clones; 65% to 90% were observed only once. Approximately 10% of the sample rests with the top ten.

As concerns this clone: Its binding antigen is unknown. Per-nucleotide qualities are absent, and no much larger clonotype sits a single base away.

In Seattle, one collaborating source enrolled patients while the infection was active and tracked those patients longitudinally over the course of disease. The collaborating institutions used their own protocols to collect whole blood in K2EDTA tubes. For TCRbeta analysis, collaborator samples were shipped as frozen whole blood, as isolated PBMCs, or as DNA extracted from either sample type. Including cysteine and phenylalanine, the CDR3 has 18 amino acids. Solely the CDR3 DNA is kept, with 54 bases framed from the first base. CDR1 and CDR2 are read off the germline V gene as SNHLY and FYNNEI. Here V drops 3 bases and J drops 0 bases, and the junction holds 10 bases not matched to any gene.

The chain links TRBV2 with TRBJ1-5; 8 junctional bases match TRBD1. The receptor comes from a man aged 45-60 years with COVID-19, enrolled during active disease. Sequenced: peripheral blood. The nucleotides read TGTGCCAGCAGTGATTCGACAGGGGCCCACCCTAGCAATCAGCCCCAGCATTTT. Its protein is CASSDSTGAHPSNQPQHF. Where the CDR3 stops, the reference TRBV2 and TRBJ1-5 genes take over; the full variable domain is EPEVTQTPSHQVTQMGQEVILRCVPISNHLYFYWYRQILGQKVEFLVSFYNNEISEKSEIFDDQFSVERPDGSNFTLKIRSTKLEDSAMYFCASSDSTGAHPSNQPQHFGDGTRLSIL.